Shown below are 15 T cell receptor beta chains from a single sample sequenced in a study of CD8 T cells in Susac syndrome. A quantity of roughly 0.5 to 1 ug RNA underwent reverse transcription using random hexamers. TCRdb fed the immunoSEQ multiplex PCR reads into MiXCR, producing one record per CDR3 protein. The data contain about 83,000 distinct CDR3 sequences, around 95% of them singletons. Sequencing was performed on CD8+ T cells from PBMCs. These receptors all come from a human donor with Susac syndrome.

The chain couples TRBV20-1 to TRBJ2-7, with D perhaps given as TRBD1 or TRBD2 (6 bases each). Trimming removed 6 bases at V and 3 bases at J, with 24 bases between. CDR1 is DFQATT, CDR2 SNEGSKA, per germline (reference sequence). The CDR3 spans 16 residues. CDR3 nucleotides: TGCAGTGCAAGCCCCGACAGGACTATTCGGGGCTACGAGCAGTACTTC. As protein: CSASPDRTIRGYEQYF.

V is TRBV14 and J is TRBJ2-7, with 7 bases lining up with TRBD2. The CDR3 has 13 amino acids. Germline values: CDR1 SGHDN, CDR2 FVKESK. V lost 4 bases and J lost 6; bases outside the gene matches: 6. In DNA, the CDR3 is TGTGCCAGCAGCCGATCGGGAGGTACCGAGCAGTACTTC. Its protein product is CASSRSGGTEQYF. Together with reference TRBV14 and TRBJ2-7, the CDR3 gives the full variable domain: EAGVTQFPSHSVIEKGQTVTLRCDPISGHDNLYWYRRVMGKEIKFLLHFVKESKQDESGMPNNRFLAERTGGTYSTLKVQPAELEDSGVYFCASSRSGGTEQYFGPGTRLTVT.

Of note for this clonotype: Mismatch with germline at one junction end may stem from a read error. The V and J genes are TRBV29-1 and TRBJ2-5; weak D call: TRBD2 (7 bases). From germline, CDR1 is SQVTM and CDR2 ANQGSEA. The CDR3 sequence is 15 residues long. CDR3: CSVEGGAQGQETQYF. The CDR3 coding sequence is TGCAGCGTGGAAGGGGGGGCCCAGGGGCAAGAGACCCAGTACTTC.

In this sample, this clonotype turned up once. The gene calls are TRBV30 and TRBJ1-2; D is unresolved. CDR1 is GTSNPN and CDR2 is SVGIG in the germline V gene (reference sequence). Trimming cost V 3 bases and J 14 bases, with 19 bases left between them. The CDR3 totals 12 residues. CDR3 DNA sequence: TGTGCCTGGAGGGACGGGATGTTCTTTGAGACCTTC. Its protein is CAWRDGMFFETF.

V gene TRBV19 combines with J gene TRBJ2-7; 9 bases are shared with TRBD1. This CDR3 has 18 amino acids. Germline V gene data show CDR1 as LNHDA and CDR2 as SQIVND (reference sequence). With 8 bases clipped from V and 3 bases from J, the junction kept 20 bases outside the gene matches. CDR3 DNA: TGTGCCAGTCAAGGACAGGGGCGATACCGACCTGATGACTACGAGCAGTACTTC. Protein sequence: CASQGQGRYRPDDYEQYF.

This chain connects TRBV30 to TRBJ2-1; TRBD2 aligns across 7 bases. The CDR3 extends over 13 amino acids. V was clipped by 5 bases and J by 6 bases; unmatched bases: 7. CDR1 is GTSNPN, CDR2 SVGIG, per germline (reference sequence). This CDR3 reads CAWDLGGSNEQFF. CDR3 bases: TGTGCCTGGGACTTGGGGGGGTCCAATGAGCAGTTCTTC.

This chain links TRBV3-1 with TRBJ2-7, with D perhaps TRBD1 (6 bases). The CDR3 is 14 amino acids. The V end lost 0 bases, the J end lost 5 bases, and 11 bases lay between the germline ends. Germline assignment: CDR1 LGHDT and CDR2 YNNKEL (reference sequence). DNA for the CDR3: TGTGCCAGCAGCCAAGAGCAGGGGTTCAACGAGCAGTACTTC. Translated: CASSQEQGFNEQYF.

The chain links TRBV6-5 to TRBJ2-2; no definite D call. Trimming pared 8 bases from V and 3 bases from J, leaving 7 bases between. CDR3 size: 12 residues. From germline, CDR1 is MNHEY and CDR2 SVGAGI. Here the CDR3 reads CASSEYTGELFF. The CDR3 bases are TGTGCCAGCTCCGAATACACCGGGGAGCTGTTTTTT.

This chain links TRBV27 with TRBJ2-4; 8 bases are shared with TRBD2. This CDR3 spans 15 amino acids. V shed 2 bases, J shed 9 bases, and the junction held 9 bases outside the gene matches. Looked up from germline, CDR1 is MNHEY and CDR2 is SMNVEV (reference sequence). CDR3 in amino acids: CASSLAGGSKGIQYF. Written as DNA, the CDR3 is TGTGCCAGCAGTTTAGCGGGAGGAAGCAAGGGCATTCAGTACTTC.

V and J are TRBV13 and TRBJ2-1; 7 bases align to TRBD2. Germline V gene lookup returns CDR1 PRHDT and CDR2 FYEKMQ (reference sequence). J lost 0 bases, V lost 0 bases, and 2 bases had no gene match. The CDR3 has 16 amino acids. CDR3 in DNA: TGTGCCAGCAGCTTAGGGCGGGGGAGCTCCTACAATGAGCAGTTCTTC. Residues: CASSLGRGSSYNEQFF. Drawing the rest from reference TRBV13 and TRBJ2-1, the complete variable domain is AAGVIQSPRHLIKEKRETATLKCYPIPRHDTVYWYQQGPGQDPQFLISFYEKMQSDKGSIPDRFSAQQFSDYHSELNMSSLELGDSALYFCASSLGRGSSYNEQFFGPGTRLTVL.

This chain connects TRBV5-6 to TRBJ2-2, with 12 bases fitting TRBD1. The CDR3 is made up of 14 amino acids. CDR1 and CDR2 (germline): SGHDT, YYEEEE. V shed 4 bases, J shed 9 bases, and the junction held 4 bases outside the gene matches. The CDR3: CASSLGQGAWELFF. DNA for the CDR3: TGTGCCAGCAGCCTGGGACAGGGGGCATGGGAGCTGTTTTTT.

This chain joins TRBV6-5 and TRBJ2-1, with TRBD1 matching 9 bases. V shed 10 bases and J 8 bases; nucleotides not matched to a gene: 9. This CDR3 contains 13 residues. CDR1 and CDR2 from the germline V gene are MNHEY and SVGAGI. CDR3 DNA sequence: TGTGCCACCAAACAGGGGGCGCGGGATGAGCAGTTCTTC. Residues: CATKQGARDEQFF.

This clonotype was found once. V is TRBV20-1 and J is TRBJ1-1; D call uncertain. This CDR3 is 12 amino acids long. Trimming cost V 6 bases and J 4 bases, with 12 bases left between them. Germline CDR1 DFQATT, CDR2 SNEGSKA (reference sequence). The CDR3 region is CSAAPGSTEAFF. The DNA for the CDR3 is TGCAGTGCCGCCCCAGGAAGCACTGAAGCTTTCTTT.

The rearrangement links TRBV27 to TRBJ2-3, with a weak D call TRBD2 (6 bases). The germline gives CDR1 MNHEY, CDR2 SMNVEV (reference sequence). The CDR3 runs to 15 residues. Between the trimmed V and J ends, which lost 6 bases and 0 bases, there was a span of 13 bases. CDR3 nucleotides: TGTGCCAGCAGGGATAGCGGCTCTAGCACAGATACGCAGTATTTT. This translates into CASRDSGSSTDTQYF.

The chain employs TRBV12-3 or TRBV12-4 and TRBJ2-6; D gene unclear. Trimming removed 3 bases at V and 0 bases at J, with 12 bases between. CDR3 length: 17 amino acids. The CDR3 region has the DNA TGTGCCAGCAGTTTTAACAGTCCCATCTCTGGGGCCAACGTCCTGACTTTC. It is translated as CASSFNSPISGANVLTF.